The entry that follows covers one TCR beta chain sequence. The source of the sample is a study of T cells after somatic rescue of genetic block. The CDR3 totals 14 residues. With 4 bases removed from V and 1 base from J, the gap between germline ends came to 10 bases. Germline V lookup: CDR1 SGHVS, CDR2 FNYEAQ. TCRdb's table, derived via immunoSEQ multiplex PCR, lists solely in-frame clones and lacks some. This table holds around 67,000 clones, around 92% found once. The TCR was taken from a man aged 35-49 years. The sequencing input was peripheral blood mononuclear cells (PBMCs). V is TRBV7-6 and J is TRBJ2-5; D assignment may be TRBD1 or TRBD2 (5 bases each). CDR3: CASSSLGAQETQYF. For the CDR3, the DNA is TGTGCCAGCAGCTCCCTCGGGGCCCAAGAGACCCAGTACTTC.